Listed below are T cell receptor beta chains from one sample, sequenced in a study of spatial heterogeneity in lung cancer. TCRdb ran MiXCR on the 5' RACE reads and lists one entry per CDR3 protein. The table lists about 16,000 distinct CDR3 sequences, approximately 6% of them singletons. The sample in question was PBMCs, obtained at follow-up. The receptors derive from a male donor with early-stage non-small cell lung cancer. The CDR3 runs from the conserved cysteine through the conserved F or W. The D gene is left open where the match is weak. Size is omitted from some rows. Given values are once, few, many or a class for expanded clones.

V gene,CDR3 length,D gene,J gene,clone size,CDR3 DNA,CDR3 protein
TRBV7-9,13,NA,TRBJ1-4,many,TGTGCCAGTCCAATTGGGACAAATGAAAAACTGTTTTTT,CASPIGTNEKLFF
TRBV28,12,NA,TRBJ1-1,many,TGTGCCACGAATTACATGGACACTGAAGCTTTCTTT,CATNYMDTEAFF
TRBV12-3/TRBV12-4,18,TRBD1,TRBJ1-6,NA,TGTGCCAGCAGTTTATGGGCCCTTGGACAGGGAGGAAATTCACCCCTCCACTTT,CASSLWALGQGGNSPLHF
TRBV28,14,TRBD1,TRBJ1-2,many,TGTGCCACCGTTTTCGCACAGGGGATCGTCGGCTACACCTTC,CATVFAQGIVGYTF
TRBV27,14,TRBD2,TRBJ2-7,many,TGTGCCAGCAGTATACTAGCGGGAGTTGGCGAGCAGTACTTC,CASSILAGVGEQYF
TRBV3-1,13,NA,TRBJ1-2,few,TGTGCCAGCAGCCTCAGGGGAGGCGGTGGCTACACCTTC,CASSLRGGGGYTF
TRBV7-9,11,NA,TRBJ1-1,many,TGTGCCAGCAGCTTATACACTGAAGCTTTCTTT,CASSLYTEAFF
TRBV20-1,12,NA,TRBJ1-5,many,TGCAGTGCTGAGGGGAATCATCAGCCCCAGCATTTT,CSAEGNHQPQHF
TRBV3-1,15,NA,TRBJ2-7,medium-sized,TGTGCCAGCAGCGTTACTAGTACCCTCTCCTACGAGCAGTACTTC,CASSVTSTLSYEQYF
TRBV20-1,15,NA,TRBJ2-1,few,TGCAGTGCTAGAGAGGTAGCCTTTTTGGGGGATGAGCAGTTCTTC,CSAREVAFLGDEQFF
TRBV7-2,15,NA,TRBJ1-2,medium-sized,TGTGCCAGCAGCCAAGACCGGGACAACGTGAAGCGCTACACCTTC,CASSQDRDNVKRYTF
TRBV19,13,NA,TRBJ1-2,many,TGTGCCAGTACCGAAGACCTTAACTATGGCTACACCTTC,CASTEDLNYGYTF
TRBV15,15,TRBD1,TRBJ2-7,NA,TGTGCCACCAGCCTGGCTAACAGGGGGCTCTACGAGCAGTACTTC,CATSLANRGLYEQYF
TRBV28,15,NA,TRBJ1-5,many,TGTGCCAGCAGTTTACTACAGGGCAACAATCAGCCCCAGCATTTT,CASSLLQGNNQPQHF
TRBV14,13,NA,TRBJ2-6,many,TGTGCCAGCAGTCTCACTGGGGCCAACGTCCTGACTTTC,CASSLTGANVLTF
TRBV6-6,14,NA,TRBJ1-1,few,TGTGCCAGCAGTTACTCGGACACGAACACTGAAGCTTTCTTT,CASSYSDTNTEAFF
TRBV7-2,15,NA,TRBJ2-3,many,TGTGCCAGCAGCTTCGTAACTAGTATCCCAGATACGCAGTATTTT,CASSFVTSIPDTQYF
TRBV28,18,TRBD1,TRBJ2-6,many,TGTGCCAGCACCCCGGACAGGGGAGGCGCTTCTGGGGCCAACGTCCTGACTTTC,CASTPDRGGASGANVLTF
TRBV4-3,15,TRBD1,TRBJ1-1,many,TGCGCCAGCAGCCGACATACGACAGGGGGTACTGAAGCTTTCTTT,CASSRHTTGGTEAFF
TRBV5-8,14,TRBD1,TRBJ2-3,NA,TGTGCCAGCAGCTTGCGGACAGGGTATGATACGCAGTATTTT,CASSLRTGYDTQYF
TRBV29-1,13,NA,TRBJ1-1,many,TGCAGCGTTGAACCCCAACAGAACACTGAAGCTTTCTTT,CSVEPQQNTEAFF
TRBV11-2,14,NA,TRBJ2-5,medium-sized,TGTGCCAGCAGCTTAGGAGGCGGCCAAGAGACCCAGTACTTC,CASSLGGGQETQYF
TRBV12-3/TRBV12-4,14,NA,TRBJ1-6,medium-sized,TGTGCCAGCAGTCCGGCCACCTATAATTCACCCCTCCACTTT,CASSPATYNSPLHF
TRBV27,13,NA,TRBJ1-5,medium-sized,TGTGCCAGCAGTTGGGCGCGGGGGCAGCCCCAGCATTTT,CASSWARGQPQHF
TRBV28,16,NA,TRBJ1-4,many,TGTGCCAGCAGTCCGCTCCCAGGACAGTCGACTGAAAAACTGTTTTTT,CASSPLPGQSTEKLFF
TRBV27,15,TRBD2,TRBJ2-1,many,TGTGCCAGCAGCCCACAGACTAGCGGGAGGGCCGAGCAGTTCTTC,CASSPQTSGRAEQFF
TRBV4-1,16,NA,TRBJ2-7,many,TGCGCCAGCAGCCTTGCAGACGGGGGCGGTTCCTACGAGCAGTACTTC,CASSLADGGGSYEQYF
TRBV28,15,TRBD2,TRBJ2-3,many,TGTGCCAGCAGTCCCCCTCTAGCGGGAGGGCGGACGCAGTATTTT,CASSPPLAGGRTQYF
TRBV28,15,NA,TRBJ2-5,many,TGTGCCAGCAGCCGACAAGTCGGGGGTCAAGAGACCCAGTACTTC,CASSRQVGGQETQYF
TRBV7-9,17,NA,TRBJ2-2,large,TGTGCCAGCAGCTTAACTGGGCAGGGTGTTGAGACCGGGGAGCTGTTTTTT,CASSLTGQGVETGELFF
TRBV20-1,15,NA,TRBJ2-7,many,TGCAGTGCTAGAGATACGAAAGGGACCCTCTACGAGCAGTACTTC,CSARDTKGTLYEQYF
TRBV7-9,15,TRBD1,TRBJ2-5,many,TGTGCCAGCAGCCTACGGACAGGTCGGGAAGAGACCCAGTACTTC,CASSLRTGREETQYF
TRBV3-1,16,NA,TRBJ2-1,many,TGTGCCAGCAGCGTAGGCTTACGGGGGCGGGACAATGAGCAGTTCTTC,CASSVGLRGRDNEQFF
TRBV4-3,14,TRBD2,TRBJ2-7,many,TGCGCCAGCAGCCCAGGACTAGCGGCCTACGAGCAGTACTTC,CASSPGLAAYEQYF
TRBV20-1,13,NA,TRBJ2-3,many,TGCAGTGCTAGAGATCCTAGACCAGATACGCAGTATTTT,CSARDPRPDTQYF
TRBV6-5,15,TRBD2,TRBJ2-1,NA,TGTGCCAGCAGCCCTCACCCGACTAGCCCGGATGAGCAGTTCTTC,CASSPHPTSPDEQFF
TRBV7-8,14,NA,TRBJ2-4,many,TGTGCCAGCAGTTTAGGTGCGGTCGAAAACATTCAGTACTTC,CASSLGAVENIQYF
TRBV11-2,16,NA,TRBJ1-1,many,TGTGCCAGCAGCTTAGGAGGGAAGGGGCGTAGCACTGAAGCTTTCTTT,CASSLGGKGRSTEAFF
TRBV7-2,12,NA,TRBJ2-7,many,TGTGCCAGCAGACTACCCAGGGCCGAGCAGTACTTC,CASRLPRAEQYF
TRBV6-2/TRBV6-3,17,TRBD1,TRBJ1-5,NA,TGTGCCAGCAGTTTGAGAGGGACAGGGGTTGGCAATCAGCCCCAGCATTTT,CASSLRGTGVGNQPQHF
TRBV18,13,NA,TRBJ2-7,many,TGTGCCAGCTTACCTGCTAGAGGGTACGAGCAGTACTTC,CASLPARGYEQYF
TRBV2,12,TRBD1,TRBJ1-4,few,TGTGCCAGCAGTCGGGACAGTGAAAAACTGTTTTTT,CASSRDSEKLFF
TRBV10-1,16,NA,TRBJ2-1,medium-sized,TGCGCCAGCAGTGACCAAAGGGGTAAGGGTAGCAATGAGCAGTTCTTC,CASSDQRGKGSNEQFF
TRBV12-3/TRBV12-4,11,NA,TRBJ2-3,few,TGTGCCAGCAGTCTCCTAGGGACGCAGTATTTT,CASSLLGTQYF
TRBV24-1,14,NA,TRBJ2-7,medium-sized,TGTGCCACCCGATCGGGGGCGGGAGCAAGTGAGCAGTACTTC,CATRSGAGASEQYF
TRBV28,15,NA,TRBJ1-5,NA,TGTGCCAGCAGCCAGTGGACAGTCAGCAATCAGCCCCAGCATTTT,CASSQWTVSNQPQHF
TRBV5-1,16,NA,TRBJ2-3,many,TGCGCCAGCAGCTTGGCCGGGCAGGGGAAAGCAGATACGCAGTATTTT,CASSLAGQGKADTQYF
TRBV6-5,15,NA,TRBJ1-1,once,TGTGCCAGCAGCCCCGAGCAGGTGATGAACACTGAAGCTTTCTTT,CASSPEQVMNTEAFF
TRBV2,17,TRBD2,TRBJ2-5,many,TGTGCCAGCAGGAAGGGCAGCGGGAGAGGTGGGCAAGAGACCCAGTACTTC,CASRKGSGRGGQETQYF
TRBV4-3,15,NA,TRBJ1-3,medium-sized,TGCGCCAGCAGCCAAGCATCGGGGGCTGGAAACACCATATATTTT,CASSQASGAGNTIYF
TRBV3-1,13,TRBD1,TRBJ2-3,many,TGTGCCAGCAGCCCGAGGGACAGAGATACGCAGTATTTT,CASSPRDRDTQYF
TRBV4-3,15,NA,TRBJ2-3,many,TGCGCCAGCAGCCTAGGAGGATCTGGCACAGATACGCAGTATTTT,CASSLGGSGTDTQYF
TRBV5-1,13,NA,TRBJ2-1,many,TGCGCCAGCAGCTCCGGGTCCTACAATGAGCAGTTCTTC,CASSSGSYNEQFF
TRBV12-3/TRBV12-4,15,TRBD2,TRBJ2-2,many,TGTGCCAGCAGTTCCGGGACTAGCGGGAGTGGGGAGCTGTTTTTT,CASSSGTSGSGELFF
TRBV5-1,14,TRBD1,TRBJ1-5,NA,TGCGCCAGCAGCACCGGGACAGCGAATCAGCCCCAGCATTTT,CASSTGTANQPQHF
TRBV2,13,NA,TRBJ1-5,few,TGTGCCAGCAGGGCCCAAGGGTTAGGGCCCCAGCATTTT,CASRAQGLGPQHF
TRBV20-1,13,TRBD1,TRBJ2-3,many,TGCAGTGCTAGGACAGGGATTAGGGATACGCAGTATTTT,CSARTGIRDTQYF
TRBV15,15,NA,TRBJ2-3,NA,TGTGCCACCAGCAGAGATCCGGCGGTCACAGATACGCAGTATTTT,CATSRDPAVTDTQYF
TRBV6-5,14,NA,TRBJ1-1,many,TGTGCCAGCAGTTACACGGGGGTTTTCACTGAAGCTTTCTTT,CASSYTGVFTEAFF
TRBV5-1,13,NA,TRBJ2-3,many,TGCGCCAGCAGCGGGACCCGCACAGATACGCAGTATTTT,CASSGTRTDTQYF